This T cell receptor (beta chain) was recorded in a study of human T cells and chemical hapten exposure. Sample time point: patch test 3, about 24 weeks after DPC sensitization. Stated treatment: therapeutic diphenylcyclopropenone sensitization with weekly scalp DPC. Trimming shortened V by 5 bases and J by 8 bases, and 18 bases separated the two germline ends. The CDR3 extends over 14 amino acids. The germline gives CDR1 SQVTM, CDR2 ANQGSEA. TCRdb passed the RACE reads through MiXCR, listing each CDR3 protein once. The repertoire holds approximately 90,000 distinct CDR3 sequences, with roughly a quarter as singletons.

The chain uses TRBV29-1 and TRBJ1-4; unclear D gene. Sequenced material: whole blood, taken in connection with sensitization to the hapten diphenylcyclopropenone (DPC). This clonotype was sampled from a man between 40 and 49 years old with alopecia areata. Some clones in this sample may be carry-over from other donors' samples. The CDR3 loop reads CSVTTGLTVEKLFF. The DNA of the CDR3 is TGCAGCGTTACGACGGGCTTAACGGTAGAAAAACTGTTTTTT.